This T cell receptor (beta chain) was obtained from a study of blood T cell repertoires in COVID-19. Study-wide context: Sources were T cells, B-cell-depleted T cells, or PBMCs; the material itself was cDNA or gDNA.

Using immunoSEQ multiplex PCR, the repertoire was profiled, and TCRdb retains in-frame clones only, with some absent. This table has more than 250,000 clones, 89% appearing once. This clone has a handful of counts. The TCR was taken from a man aged 18-30 years who had recovered from COVID-19. The sequenced material came from peripheral blood.

In DNA form, the CDR3 reads TGTGCCAGCAGCCCGGGACTAGCGGGATCCGAGCAGTACTTC. Translated: CASSPGLAGSEQYF. J is TRBJ2-7 and V is TRBV11-3; 13 nucleotides line up with TRBD2. Germline V gene lookup returns CDR1 SGHNT and CDR2 YENEEA. Losses at the gene ends were 5 bases for V and 6 bases for J; bases not matched to a gene: 4. The length of the CDR3 is 14 residues.